The 31 T cell receptor beta chains in this list originate from one sample, sequenced in a study of blood T cell repertoires in COVID-19. Method: immunoSEQ multiplex PCR; TCRdb's copy keeps in-frame clones and lacks some. The data hold roughly 300,000 clones, with around 82% observed a single time. The sequencing sample was made of peripheral blood. Receptor source: a woman in her forties or fifties with acute or convalescent COVID-19.

The V call is TRBV5-1, the J call TRBJ1-6, with D hard to call. V was shortened by 3 bases and J by 0 bases, with 10 bases between the two germline ends. Germline CDR1 reads SGHRS; CDR2 reads YFSETQ. CDR3 length equals 16 residues. The CDR3 DNA is TGCGCCAGCAGCTCCGGGGAGAGCTCCTATAATTCACCCCTCCACTTT. It translates to CASSSGESSYNSPLHF.

V and J are TRBV18 and TRBJ1-2, with 7 bases fitting TRBD1. The trim removed 8 bases at V and 0 bases at J, leaving 9 bases unmatched. CDR3 size: 15 residues. The germline V gene encodes CDR1 KGHSH and CDR2 LQKENI. The CDR3 sequence is CASQTQTGPNYGYTF. The DNA for the CDR3 is TGTGCCAGCCAGACGCAGACAGGGCCTAACTATGGCTACACCTTC. The full variable domain, in which reference TRBV18 and TRBJ1-2 provide the parts outside the CDR3, is NAGVMQNPRHLVRRRGQEARLRCSPMKGHSHVYWYRQLPEEGLKFMVYLQKENIIDESGMPKERFSAEFPKEGPSILRIQQVVRGDSAAYFCASQTQTGPNYGYTFGSGTRLTVV.

This chain joins TRBV3-1 (or the pseudogene TRBV3-2) and TRBJ2-3; 9 positions agree with TRBD2. Germline assignment: CDR1 LGHDT and CDR2 YNNKEL (reference sequence). V lost 7 bases to trimming and J lost 5 bases; unmatched junction nucleotides: 4. CDR3 length equals 13 residues. The DNA of the CDR3 is TGTGCCAGCACGGCGGGAGGGATAGATACGCAGTATTTT. It translates to CASTAGGIDTQYF.

The chain combines TRBV19 with TRBJ1-2; D ambiguous. The CDR3 sequence is 16 residues long. The germline CDR1 and CDR2 sequences are LNHDA and SQIVND (reference sequence). V gave up 4 bases and J gave up 8 bases, with 23 bases separating them. The DNA for the CDR3 is TGTGCCAGTAGTAGAGTCAACCCTGAGGCCTTATACGGCTACACCTTC. It is translated as CASSRVNPEALYGYTF.

The chain links TRBV5-1 to TRBJ1-1, with TRBD1 matching 7 bases. The CDR3 extends over 14 amino acids. J was trimmed by 7 bases and V by 0 bases; bases with no gene match: 6. The V gene's germline CDR1 is SGHRS and CDR2 YFSETQ. CDR3 region: CASSLAGQAIEAFF. As DNA, the CDR3 is TGCGCCAGCAGCTTGGCCGGACAGGCCATTGAAGCTTTCTTT.

The chain has TRBV27 and TRBJ2-2; maybe TRBD1 (5 bases). There are 15 residues in the CDR3. Per the germline V gene, CDR1 is MNHEY and CDR2 is SMNVEV (reference sequence). Trimming left V 3 bases short and J 2 bases short, with 10 bases between. The chain's CDR3 is CASSLTETNTGELFF. The CDR3 nucleotides read TGTGCCAGCAGTTTGACAGAAACTAACACCGGGGAGCTGTTTTTT.

The gene calls are TRBV12-3 or TRBV12-4 and TRBJ1-4; 9 bases map to TRBD1. V gave up 8 bases and J gave up 8 bases; unmatched junction bases: 6. The CDR3 loop spans 13 amino acids. CDR3 in amino acids: CASAGTGYEKLFF. CDR3 nucleotides: TGTGCCAGCGCCGGGACAGGGTACGAAAAACTGTTTTTT.

DNA of the CDR3: TGTGCCAGCAGCTTCGGTAGCGGGGGGGTCACAGATACGCAGTATTTT. This encodes CASSFGSGGVTDTQYF. This sequence joins TRBV5-6 and TRBJ2-3, with 11 positions matching TRBD2. Germline loops: CDR1 SGHDT, CDR2 YYEEEE. The CDR3 sequence is 16 residues long. The trim removed 2 bases at V and 2 bases at J, leaving 4 bases unmatched.

The chain employs TRBV7-2 and TRBJ1-6; D unclear. This CDR3 spans 16 amino acids. The V end lost 3 bases, the J end lost 0 bases, and 9 bases lay between the germline ends. Germline values: CDR1 SGHTA, CDR2 FQGNSA. CDR3 loop: CASSLGPHSYNSPLHF. The CDR3 nucleotides read TGTGCCAGCAGCTTGGGCCCCCACTCCTATAATTCACCCCTCCACTTT.

The gene calls are TRBV25-1 and TRBJ1-2; D possibly corresponds to TRBD1 (6 bases). CDR1 is MGHDK, CDR2 SYGVNS, per germline. The CDR3 is 15 amino acids. Trimming removed 1 base at V and 4 bases at J, with 13 bases between. CDR3 nucleotides: TGTGCCAGCAGTGAATCCCTGACAGGAATCTATGGCTACACCTTC. It translates to CASSESLTGIYGYTF.

This chain uses TRBV7-7 with TRBJ2-4, with 7 bases lining up with TRBD1. The germline gives CDR1 SSHAT, CDR2 FNYEAQ (reference sequence). Losses at the gene ends were 6 bases for V and 0 bases for J; bases not matched to a gene: 17. The CDR3 is made up of 19 amino acids. CDR3 sequence (DNA): TGTGCCAGCAGGATTGTAGGGGACAGCCTCTCTCTAGCCAAAAACATTCAGTACTTC. It is translated as CASRIVGDSLSLAKNIQYF.

DNA for the CDR3: TGTGCCTGGGGCGGGGGGACCTACGAGCAGTACTTC. Encoded protein: CAWGGGTYEQYF. The chain is built from TRBV30 and TRBJ2-7; 8 nucleotides agree with TRBD2. The CDR3 runs 12 residues. V was pared by 5 bases and J by 2 bases, with 2 bases of the junction left unmatched. CDR1 GTSNPN and CDR2 SVGIG come from the germline V gene (reference sequence).

The V gene is TRBV24-1, the J gene TRBJ1-2; unclear D gene. This CDR3 is 16 amino acids long. The V end was cut by 5 bases, the J end by 4 bases, with 19 bases between. Germline CDR1 and CDR2: KGHDR and SFDVKD. The CDR3 coding sequence is TGTGCCACCAGTGGGAAAAAGGAGGGCTCTCCCTATGGCTACACCTTC. Protein: CATSGKKEGSPYGYTF.

This clone was seen once. This sequence joins TRBV5-1 and TRBJ1-1; perhaps TRBD1 as D (5 bases). The V end lost 1 base, the J end lost 4 bases, and 11 bases lay between the germline ends. The CDR3 totals 14 residues. The germline V gene has CDR1 SGHRS and CDR2 YFSETQ. The CDR3 spells CASSLPGDRTEAFF. The CDR3, as DNA: TGCGCCAGCAGCTTGCCGGGGGATCGCACTGAAGCTTTCTTT.

In regard to this clone: This CDR3 is also generated by other DNA sequences in the sample. The CDR3 protein is CASSFGGGGTDTQYF. Here the CDR3 DNA reads TGCGCCAGCAGCTTCGGCGGGGGGGGCACAGATACGCAGTATTTT. The J gene is TRBJ2-3, the V gene TRBV5-1; 9 bases match TRBD2. This CDR3 is built from 15 residues. Germline CDR1 and CDR2: SGHRS and YFSETQ. V lost 2 bases and J lost 1; bases outside the gene matches: 2.

This clone was seen only once. The chain employs TRBV18 and TRBJ2-1, with D maybe TRBD1 (5 bases). Between the trimmed V and J ends, which lost 2 bases and 8 bases, there was a span of 13 bases. The CDR3 totals 14 residues. In germline, CDR1 is KGHSH, CDR2 LQKENI. In DNA form, the CDR3 reads TGTGCCAGCTCACCAGGCTATGGGGCTTATGAGCAGTTCTTC. It codes for CASSPGYGAYEQFF.

J is TRBJ1-4 and V is TRBV20-1; D unresolved. Germline V gene data show CDR1 as DFQATT and CDR2 as SNEGSKA (reference sequence). This CDR3 region has 13 residues. V lost 3 bases and J lost 2, with 7 bases in between. CDR3 nucleotide sequence: TGCAGTGCTAGTCCCGGGACTAATGAAAAACTGTTTTTT. It is translated as CSASPGTNEKLFF.

This chain links TRBV2 with TRBJ1-5, with D unclear. Between the trimmed V and J ends, which lost 3 bases and 3 bases, there was a span of 9 bases. The germline V gene encodes CDR1 SNHLY and CDR2 FYNNEI. CDR3 size: 14 residues. CDR3 loop: CASSDALYNQPQHF. In DNA form, the CDR3 reads TGTGCCAGCAGTGACGCTCTCTACAATCAGCCCCAGCATTTT.

This sequence joins TRBV19 and TRBJ1-2, with TRBD1 matching 7 bases. Germline V lookup: CDR1 LNHDA, CDR2 SQIVND (reference sequence). The CDR3 runs to 16 residues. V trimming: 7 bases; J trimming: 2 bases; junction bases outside the gene matches: 13. The CDR3 reads CASNKFNPGQNYGYTF. The CDR3, as DNA: TGTGCCAGTAATAAATTTAACCCGGGACAGAACTATGGCTACACCTTC.

The V and J genes are TRBV10-1 and TRBJ2-1; 7 nucleotides line up with TRBD1. The CDR3 length is 15 residues. V dropped 10 bases and J dropped 7; count of bases not matched to a gene: 16. Germline V gene sequence: CDR1 WNHNN, CDR2 SYGVQD (reference sequence). This chain's CDR3 is CAIPRGTPTINEQFF. DNA of the CDR3: TGCGCCATCCCCAGGGGGACCCCCACGATTAATGAGCAGTTCTTC.

J is TRBJ1-4 and V is TRBV5-1, with D maybe TRBD1 (6 bases). The CDR3 contains 14 residues. Trimming removed 0 bases at V and 6 bases at J, with 9 bases between. CDR1 and CDR2 from the germline V gene are SGHRS and YFSETQ. The CDR3 DNA follows: TGCGCCAGCAGCTTGGAACAGGGAGATGAAAAACTGTTTTTT. It is translated as CASSLEQGDEKLFF.

The gene calls are TRBV24-1 and TRBJ1-2; D ambiguous. The CDR3 is 14 amino acids. In germline, CDR1 is KGHDR, CDR2 SFDVKD. Between the trimmed V and J ends, which lost 2 bases and 4 bases, there was a span of 10 bases. CDR3 DNA sequence: TGTGCCACCAGTGATTCAGCAGGCCTCTATGGCTACACCTTC. It yields the protein CATSDSAGLYGYTF.

V usage is TRBV5-1 and J usage is TRBJ1-5; TRBD1 aligns across 7 bases. Losses at the gene ends were 3 bases for V and 2 bases for J; bases not matched to a gene: 5. Germline lookup yields CDR1 SGHRS and CDR2 YFSETQ. The CDR3 loop spans 15 amino acids. The CDR3 sequence: CASSWDTGGNQPQHF. Here the CDR3 DNA reads TGCGCCAGCAGCTGGGATACAGGGGGCAATCAGCCCCAGCATTTT. Based on the CDR3 plus reference TRBV5-1 and TRBJ1-5, the full variable domain is KAGVTQTPRYLIKTRGQQVTLSCSPISGHRSVSWYQQTPGQGLQFLFEYFSETQRNKGNFPGRFSGRQFSNSRSEMNVSTLELGDSALYLCASSWDTGGNQPQHFGDGTRLSIL.

The V gene is TRBV19, the J gene TRBJ1-1, with 9 nucleotides matching TRBD1. V was pared by 5 bases and J by 1 base, with 2 bases of the junction left unmatched. Germline V CDR1 and CDR2: LNHDA, SQIVND (reference sequence). The CDR3 loop spans 14 amino acids. CDR3: CASSSGQGNTEAFF. As DNA, the CDR3 is TGTGCCAGTAGTTCGGGACAGGGGAACACTGAAGCTTTCTTT.

The chain links TRBV24-1 to TRBJ2-5, with a weak D call TRBD2 (6 bases). Germline assignment: CDR1 KGHDR and CDR2 SFDVKD. The CDR3 runs 14 residues. Trimming removed 10 bases at V and 3 bases at J, with 17 bases between. The CDR3 DNA follows: TGTGCCACTGGGGGGACCGGGAGTGAAGAGACCCAGTACTTC. As protein: CATGGTGSEETQYF.

The chain combines TRBV7-9 with TRBJ1-2, with a weak D call TRBD1 (5 bases). Trimming removed 2 bases from V and 8 bases from J, with 24 bases in between. Per germline, CDR1 SEHNR and CDR2 FQNEAQ (reference sequence). The CDR3 totals 17 residues. CDR3 sequence: CASSLIGSRGQGSGYTF. CDR3 DNA sequence: TGTGCCAGCAGCTTAATCGGGTCGCGTGGGCAGGGTTCGGGCTACACCTTC.

The V call is TRBV1, the J call TRBJ1-4; the table's D gene call, TRBD1, was not cross checked with the DNA. TRBV1 is assigned pseudogene status. The CDR3 contains 15 residues. For the CDR3, the DNA is TGCACCAGCAGCCTGACAGGGGGAAGAGGGGAAAAACTGTTTTTT. It encodes CTSSLTGGRGEKLFF.

This clone has only one observation. The CDR3 loop reads CAISREEGKLFF. CDR3 coding DNA: TGTGCCATCAGTCGTGAGGAGGGAAAACTGTTTTTT. The chain couples TRBV10-3 to TRBJ1-4; D uncertain. Germline lookup yields CDR1 ENHRY and CDR2 SYGVKD. CDR3 size: 12 residues. V gave up 5 bases and J gave up 10 bases, with 11 bases separating them.

The rearrangement uses TRBV11-2 and TRBJ1-1; 7 bases are a match to TRBD1. The CDR3 totals 13 residues. V was pared by 5 bases and J by 2 bases, with 2 bases of the junction left unmatched. CDR1 and CDR2 from the germline V gene are SGHAT and FQNNGV. The CDR3 DNA follows: TGTGCCAGCAGCGGGGACAGAAACACTGAAGCTTTCTTT. It is translated as CASSGDRNTEAFF.

The chain couples TRBV5-1 to TRBJ2-1; TRBD2 agrees at 14 bases. Germline V gene data show CDR1 as SGHRS and CDR2 as YFSETQ. There are 15 residues in the CDR3. With 4 bases clipped from V and 9 bases from J, the junction kept 6 bases outside the gene matches. The CDR3 loop is CASSPGTSGRIEQFF. The DNA of the CDR3 is TGCGCCAGCAGCCCCGGGACTAGCGGGAGAATTGAGCAGTTCTTC.

J is TRBJ2-1 and V is TRBV7-9; 7 positions agree with TRBD2. The CDR3 totals 15 residues. CDR1 is SEHNR, CDR2 FQNEAQ, per germline (reference sequence). V lost 5 bases and J lost 9; bases outside the gene matches: 13. Written as DNA, the CDR3 is TGTGCCAGCAGCCCACTCGAGACTAGCCTAAGTGAGCAGTTCTTC. Translated: CASSPLETSLSEQFF.